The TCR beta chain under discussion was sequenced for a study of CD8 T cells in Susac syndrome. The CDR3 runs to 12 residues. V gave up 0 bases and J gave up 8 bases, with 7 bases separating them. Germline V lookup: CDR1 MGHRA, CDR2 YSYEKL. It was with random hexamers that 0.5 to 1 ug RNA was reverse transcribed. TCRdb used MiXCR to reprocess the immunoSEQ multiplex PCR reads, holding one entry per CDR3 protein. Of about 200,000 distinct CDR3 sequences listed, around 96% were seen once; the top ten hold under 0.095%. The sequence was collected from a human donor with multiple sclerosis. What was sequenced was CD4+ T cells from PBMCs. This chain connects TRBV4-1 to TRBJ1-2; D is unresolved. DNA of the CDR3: TGCGCCAGCAGCCAAGAATGGGGAGGCTACACCTTC. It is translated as CASSQEWGGYTF.